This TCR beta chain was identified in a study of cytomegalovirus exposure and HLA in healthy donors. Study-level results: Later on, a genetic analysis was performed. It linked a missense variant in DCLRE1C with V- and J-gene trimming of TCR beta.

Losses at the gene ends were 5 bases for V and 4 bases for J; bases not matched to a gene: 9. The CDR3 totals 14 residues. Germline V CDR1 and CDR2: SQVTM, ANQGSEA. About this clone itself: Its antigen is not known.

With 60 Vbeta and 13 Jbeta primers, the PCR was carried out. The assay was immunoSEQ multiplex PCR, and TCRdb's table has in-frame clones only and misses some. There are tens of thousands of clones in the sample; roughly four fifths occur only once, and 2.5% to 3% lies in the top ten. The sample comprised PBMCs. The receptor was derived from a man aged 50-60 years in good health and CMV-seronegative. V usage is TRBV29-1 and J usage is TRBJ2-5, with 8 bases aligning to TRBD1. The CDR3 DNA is TGCAGCGTTTCCAGGGGGCTTAAGGGAGAGACCCAGTACTTC. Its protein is CSVSRGLKGETQYF. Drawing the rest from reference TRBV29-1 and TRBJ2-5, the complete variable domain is SAVISQKPSRDICQRGTSLTIQCQVDSQVTMMFWYRQQPGQSLTLIATANQGSEATYESGFVIDKFPISRPNLTFSTLTVSNMSPEDSSIYLCSVSRGLKGETQYFGPGTRLLVL.